Shown below are 16 T cell receptor beta chains from a single sample sequenced in a study of blood T cell repertoires in COVID-19 (dated by TCRdb to the early 2020s). Libraries came from the immunoSEQ multiplex PCR assay. Imported from immuneACCESS, the table was reduced by TCRdb to in-frame sequences with V and J called. These copies leave out some clones; in studies compared against another copy, an unresolved V gene accounts for under half, and the cause of the remainder is not known. Recorded for this sample are about 200,000 clones; approximately 87% of them occurred a single time. Together, the top ten hold 0.7% to 0.95% of the sample. The sequenced sample was peripheral blood. The receptors shown here come from a woman in her seventies with acute or convalescent COVID-19.

The chain joins TRBV5-1 to TRBJ2-3, with D possibly being TRBD2 (5 bases). Germline assignment: CDR1 SGHRS and CDR2 YFSETQ. This CDR3 has 14 residues. Trimming took off 5 bases at V and 0 bases at J, with 10 bases between the two ends. The CDR3 sequence: CASRRAVSTDTQYF. CDR3 bases: TGCGCCAGCAGACGAGCGGTAAGCACAGATACGCAGTATTTT.

V usage is TRBV12-5 and J usage is TRBJ1-4, with a possible D match to TRBD1 (5 bases). The germline V and J ends were trimmed by 5 bases and 10 bases, with 8 bases remaining between them. There are 11 residues in the CDR3. The germline CDR1 and CDR2 sequences are LGHNT and FRNRAP. The CDR3 coding sequence is TGTGCTAGTGGTCTCGGGGGAAAACTGTTTTTT. Translated, it gives CASGLGGKLFF.

The V gene is TRBV7-2, the J gene TRBJ1-6; D perhaps matches TRBD1 (5 bases). Germline CDR1 is SGHTA and CDR2 is FQGNSA. Trimming took off 2 bases at V and 9 bases at J, with 17 bases between the two ends. This CDR3 has 16 residues. CDR3 DNA: TGTGCCAGCAGCTTAAGGGGTGGGCAGAGAATTTCACCCCTCCACTTT. Translation gives CASSLRGGQRISPLHF.

The chain carries TRBV29-1 and TRBJ2-7; TRBD1 aligns across 9 bases. J was trimmed by 0 bases and V by 6 bases; bases with no gene match: 9. The CDR3 sequence is 15 residues long. In germline, CDR1 is SQVTM, CDR2 ANQGSEA. The CDR3 bases are TGCAGCGTAGCGACAACAGGGGGCTTCTCCTACGAGCAGTACTTC. The encoded protein is CSVATTGGFSYEQYF.

The chain links TRBV19 to TRBJ2-3; a possible D gene is TRBD1 (6 bases). The germline V and J ends were trimmed by 7 bases and 5 bases, with 22 bases remaining between them. The length of the CDR3 is 16 residues. Germline V CDR1 and CDR2: LNHDA, SQIVND (reference sequence). As DNA, the CDR3 is TGTGCCAGTACCTCCAACAGGGCCGAGGGGATAGATACGCAGTATTTT. This translates into CASTSNRAEGIDTQYF.

The chain is built from TRBV15 and TRBJ1-2; D not resolved. The V end was cut by 1 base, the J end by 4 bases, with 13 bases between. The CDR3 has 15 amino acids. Germline V gene sequence: CDR1 LNHNV, CDR2 YYDKDF (reference sequence). CDR3 nucleotide sequence: TGTGCCACCAGCAGAGTCCCCGCAGGCACCTATGGCTACACCTTC. Translating gives CATSRVPAGTYGYTF.

The V and J genes are TRBV7-2 and TRBJ1-2, with TRBD1 matching over 11 bases. Germline V CDR1 and CDR2: SGHTA, FQGNSA. CDR3 length equals 15 residues. The V and J ends lost 5 bases and 4 bases, in that order; junction bases with no gene match: 6. This CDR3 reads CASSITGTGGYGYTF. CDR3 in DNA: TGTGCCAGCAGCATAACCGGGACAGGGGGCTATGGCTACACCTTC. The variable domain in full, with the rest retrieved from reference TRBV7-2 and TRBJ1-2, is GAGVSQSPSNKVTEKGKDVELRCDPISGHTALYWYRQSLGQGLEFLIYFQGNSAPDKSGLPSDRFSAERTGGSVSTLTIQRTQQEDSAVYLCASSITGTGGYGYTFGSGTRLTVV.

The rearrangement uses TRBV7-8 and TRBJ2-3, with 10 bases that match TRBD1. The J segment lost 2 bases and the V segment lost 8 bases, leaving 4 bases of the junction unmatched. This CDR3 contains 14 residues. Germline V gives CDR1 SGHVS, CDR2 FQNEAQ. The CDR3 protein is CASGDRGLTDTQYF. Written as DNA, the CDR3 is TGTGCCAGCGGCGACAGGGGGCTCACAGATACGCAGTATTTT. The variable domain in full, completed from reference TRBV7-8 and TRBJ2-3, reads GAGVSQSPRYKVAKRGQDVALRCDPISGHVSLFWYQQALGQGPEFLTYFQNEAQLDKSGLPSDRFFAERPEGSVSTLKIQRTQQEDSAVYLCASGDRGLTDTQYFGPGTRLTVL.

The chain joins TRBV6-5 to TRBJ1-2; 8 nucleotides agree with TRBD1. CDR3 length: 14 residues. J lost 7 bases, V lost 5 bases, and 9 bases had no gene match. Germline V lookup: CDR1 MNHEY, CDR2 SVGAGI. The CDR3 sequence: CASSTGGVIGGYTF. CDR3 nucleotide sequence: TGTGCCAGCAGTACAGGGGGGGTCATCGGTGGCTACACCTTC.

This rearrangement joins TRBV28 to TRBJ2-1; TRBD2 matches 7 bases. CDR3 length equals 14 residues. Germline lookup yields CDR1 MDHEN and CDR2 SYDVKM. J gave up 8 bases and V 2 bases, and 6 bases lay outside the gene matches. The CDR3 sequence: CASSLAGVRDEQFF. CDR3 DNA sequence: TGTGCCAGCAGTTTAGCGGGAGTAAGGGATGAGCAGTTCTTC.

The chain carries TRBV29-1 and TRBJ2-2, with a tentative D call TRBD2 (5 bases). V was cut by 6 bases and J by 4 bases, with 12 bases left in between. This CDR3 is 13 amino acids long. Germline-derived CDR1 and CDR2 are SQVTM and ANQGSEA. The CDR3 region is CSVGSAGTGELFF. The CDR3 DNA follows: TGCAGCGTAGGGAGCGCAGGCACCGGGGAGCTGTTTTTT.

The chain is built from TRBV24-1 and TRBJ1-5, with 7 bases identical to TRBD1. With V trimmed by 4 bases and J by 3 bases, 5 bases remained unmatched. Germline V CDR1 and CDR2: KGHDR, SFDVKD. This CDR3 has 15 amino acids. The CDR3 DNA sequence: TGTGCCACCAGTGAGGGCAGGGGGGACAATCAGCCCCAGCATTTT. Translated, it gives CATSEGRGDNQPQHF.

The chain employs TRBV10-1 and TRBJ1-4, with 7 bases lining up with TRBD1. The germline V gene encodes CDR1 WNHNN and CDR2 SYGVQD (reference sequence). The V gene end was trimmed by 5 bases and the J gene end by 3 bases; junction bases not matched to a gene: 3. The CDR3 extends over 14 amino acids. The CDR3 nucleotides read TGCGCCAGCAGTCCCGGGACAGCTAATGAAAAACTGTTTTTT. It translates to CASSPGTANEKLFF.

The rearrangement uses TRBV7-2 and TRBJ1-2; maybe TRBD1 (5 bases). V gave up 1 base and J gave up 1 base, with 7 bases separating them. The CDR3 covers 14 residues. In germline, CDR1 is SGHTA, CDR2 FQGNSA. The CDR3 reads CASSLVRGNYGYTF. Written as DNA, the CDR3 is TGTGCCAGCAGCTTAGTAAGGGGTAACTATGGCTACACCTTC. The whole variable domain, remainder taken from reference TRBV7-2 and TRBJ1-2, is GAGVSQSPSNKVTEKGKDVELRCDPISGHTALYWYRQSLGQGLEFLIYFQGNSAPDKSGLPSDRFSAERTGGSVSTLTIQRTQQEDSAVYLCASSLVRGNYGYTFGSGTRLTVV.

J is TRBJ1-1 and V is TRBV5-1; TRBD1 matches 7 bases. This CDR3 is built from 17 residues. Germline V gives CDR1 SGHRS, CDR2 YFSETQ. V lost 2 bases and J lost 3; bases outside the gene matches: 13. The CDR3 nucleotides read TGCGCCAGCAGCTTTGGCAGCCAGGGGGTGAGGGACACTGAAGCTTTCTTT. Residues: CASSFGSQGVRDTEAFF.

The chain combines TRBV6-5 with TRBJ2-6; D call uncertain. The CDR3 has 15 residues. The V and J ends lost 7 bases and 0 bases respectively, with 10 bases between them. CDR1 MNHEY and CDR2 SVGAGI come from the germline V gene. CDR3 DNA: TGTGCCAGCATCTTTAGAAACTCTGGGGCCAACGTCCTGACTTTC. Encoded protein: CASIFRNSGANVLTF.